These 14 T cell receptor beta chains were sequenced from one sample in a study of neoadjuvant nivolumab and ipilimumab in lung cancer. Libraries were prepared by immunoSEQ multiplex PCR; TCRdb keeps only in-frame clonotypes and omits some of them. The sample lists about 8,600 clones, 70% to 80% occurring once. The source material was tumor tissue, sampled after neoadjuvant nivolumab, alone or with ipilimumab, at or shortly before surgery. These receptors were taken from an adult with non-small cell lung cancer.

The CDR3, as DNA: TGTGCCAGCAGCTTACGTAGCGGGAGGGCGGCGGTCGGGGAGCTGTTTTTT. It yields the protein CASSLRSGRAAVGELFF. V and J are TRBV7-2 and TRBJ2-2; TRBD2 agrees at 11 bases. The CDR3 loop spans 17 amino acids. Germline V CDR1 and CDR2: SGHTA, FQGNSA. Unmatched junction bases numbered 9, after V lost 2 bases and J lost 7 bases.

The gene calls are TRBV6-6 and TRBJ2-7, with 9 bases identical to TRBD1. The CDR3 length is 13 residues. V gave up 5 bases and J gave up 7 bases; unmatched junction bases: 6. Per the germline V gene, CDR1 is MNHNY and CDR2 is SVGAGI (reference sequence). CDR3 DNA: TGTGCCAGCAGTAGGACAGGGGCGAGGGAGCAGTACTTC. Translation: CASSRTGAREQYF.

As regards this clone: One end of the junction does not line up with germline, which may come from a read error. V usage is TRBV7-2 and J usage is TRBJ2-5, with D uncertain. The CDR3 contains 16 residues. Germline V gene data show CDR1 as SGHTA and CDR2 as FQGNSA. The CDR3 DNA reads as TGTGCCAGCAGTTTAGGAGTTGTGCCAGGCCAAGAGACCCAGTACTTC. Protein product: CASSLGVVPGQETQYF.

The J gene is TRBJ2-2, the V gene TRBV14, with 9 bases aligning to TRBD2. Germline CDR1 reads SGHDN; CDR2 reads FVKESK. J was trimmed by 5 bases and V by 4 bases; bases with no gene match: 23. The CDR3 has 21 residues. CDR3 in DNA: TGTGCCAGCAGCCCCTCCCGTGTAGGTAGCGGGAGTTGGTATTGTACCGGGGAGCTGTTTTTT. Protein: CASSPSRVGSGSWYCTGELFF.

CDR3 in amino acids: CASSLVVAESHEQYF. The CDR3 DNA follows: TGTGCCAGCAGCTTAGTCGTCGCGGAGAGTCACGAGCAGTACTTC. The chain links TRBV7-9 to TRBJ2-7; D is unclear. The V gene lost 1 base and the J gene lost 5 bases, with 15 bases spanning the gap. Germline CDR1 is SEHNR and CDR2 is FQNEAQ (reference sequence). The CDR3 is 15 amino acids.

This clone occurred a few times. This chain uses TRBV6-5 with TRBJ1-2; tentatively, D is TRBD1 (5 bases). Germline V gene lookup returns CDR1 MNHEY and CDR2 SVGAGI. V was clipped by 0 bases and J by 8 bases, with 16 bases between them. CDR3 length equals 15 residues. The CDR3 DNA sequence: TGTGCCAGCAGTTACTCGAGGGTGGCGGGGGACGGCTACACCTTC. Residues: CASSYSRVAGDGYTF.

This chain joins TRBV18 and TRBJ2-7, with D maybe TRBD1 (5 bases). The V end was cut by 5 bases, the J end by 4 bases, with 9 bases between. Germline CDR1 is KGHSH and CDR2 is LQKENI. The CDR3 runs 12 residues. CDR3 coding DNA: TGTGCCAGCTCAGTACAGGAGTACGAGCAGTACTTC. The encoded protein is CASSVQEYEQYF.

This clone was detected a few times. This chain uses TRBV6-5 with TRBJ2-2; TRBD1 is a possible D gene (7 bases). The CDR3 runs to 15 residues. Germline V gives CDR1 MNHEY, CDR2 SVGAGI. V was pared by 6 bases and J by 7 bases, with 18 bases between. This CDR3 reads CASRRGGTVLGELFF. For the CDR3, the DNA is TGTGCCAGCAGGCGCGGAGGGACAGTGCTCGGGGAGCTGTTTTTT.

This rearrangement joins TRBV28 to TRBJ2-3, with a possible D match to TRBD2 (5 bases). The germline gives CDR1 MDHEN, CDR2 SYDVKM. V lost 2 bases and J lost 0, with 18 bases in between. This CDR3 region has 18 residues. CDR3 DNA: TGTGCCAGCAGTTTAATCCTCCAAGGTGGGAGAAGCACAGATACGCAGTATTTT. This sequence encodes CASSLILQGGRSTDTQYF.

The chain combines TRBV18 with TRBJ2-2, with 10 positions matching TRBD2. Germline loops: CDR1 KGHSH, CDR2 LQKENI. The CDR3 contains 17 residues. Losses at the gene ends were 1 base for V and 4 bases for J; bases not matched to a gene: 6. In DNA form, the CDR3 reads TGTGCCAGCTCACCACTGGTAGCGGGAGGCGGCACCGGGGAGCTGTTTTTT. Its protein product is CASSPLVAGGGTGELFF.

V is TRBV30 and J is TRBJ1-1; a possible D gene is TRBD1 (5 bases). Trimming removed 2 bases from V and 3 bases from J, with 13 bases in between. The CDR3 loop spans 14 amino acids. The germline V gene has CDR1 GTSNPN and CDR2 SVGIG (reference sequence). The CDR3 region has the DNA TGTGCCTGGAGTTTCCAGGGACTTCACACTGAAGCTTTCTTT. Translated, it gives CAWSFQGLHTEAFF.

This sequence joins TRBV6-5 and TRBJ1-4, with 9 bases identical to TRBD1. This CDR3 comprises 14 residues. The germline V gene encodes CDR1 MNHEY and CDR2 SVGAGI. Trimming removed 2 bases from V and 13 bases from J; junction bases left unmatched: 8. The CDR3 region is CASSYGTGQGALFF. CDR3 bases: TGTGCCAGCAGTTACGGAACGGGACAGGGCGCACTGTTTTTT.

Only a few counts were recorded for this clone. This chain uses TRBV9 with TRBJ2-3; TRBD1 matches at 8 bases. Looked up from germline, CDR1 is SGDLS and CDR2 is YYNGEE. CDR3 length: 14 residues. Unmatched junction bases numbered 1, after V lost 0 bases and J lost 4 bases. CDR3 DNA sequence: TGTGCCAGCAGCGTAGCACAGGGGGCAGATACGCAGTATTTT. This sequence encodes CASSVAQGADTQYF. Full variable domain (rest looked up from reference TRBV9 and TRBJ2-3): DSGVTQTPKHLITATGQRVTLRCSPRSGDLSVYWYQQSLDQGLQFLIQYYNGEERAKGNILERFSAQQFPDLHSELNLSSLELGDSALYFCASSVAQGADTQYFGPGTRLTVL.

Here the CDR3 reads CAISRDVNYEQYF. The CDR3 DNA follows: TGTGCCATCAGTCGGGACGTAAACTACGAGCAGTACTTC. The rearrangement uses TRBV10-3 and TRBJ2-7, with D possibly called TRBD1 or TRBD2 (5 bases each). This CDR3 has 13 residues. The germline gives CDR1 ENHRY, CDR2 SYGVKD. The V and J ends lost 5 bases and 3 bases respectively, with 11 bases between them.